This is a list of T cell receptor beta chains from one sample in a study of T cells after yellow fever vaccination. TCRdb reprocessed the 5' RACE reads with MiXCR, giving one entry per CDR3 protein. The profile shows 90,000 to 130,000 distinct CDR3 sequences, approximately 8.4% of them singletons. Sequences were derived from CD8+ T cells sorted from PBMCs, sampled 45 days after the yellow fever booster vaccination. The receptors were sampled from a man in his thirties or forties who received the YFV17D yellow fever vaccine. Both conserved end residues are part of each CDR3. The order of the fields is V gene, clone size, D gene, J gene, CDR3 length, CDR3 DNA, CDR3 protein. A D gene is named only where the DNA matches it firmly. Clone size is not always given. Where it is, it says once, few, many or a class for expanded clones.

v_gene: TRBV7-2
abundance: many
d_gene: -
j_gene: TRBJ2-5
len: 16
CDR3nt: TGTGCCAGCAGCTTAGACCCTTTTACCCCCTCGGAGACCCAGTACTTC
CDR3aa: CASSLDPFTPSETQYF

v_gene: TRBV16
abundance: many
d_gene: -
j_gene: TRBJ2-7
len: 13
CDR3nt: TGTGCCAGCAGCCCCGGCAGGGACCACGAGCAGTACTTC
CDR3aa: CASSPGRDHEQYF

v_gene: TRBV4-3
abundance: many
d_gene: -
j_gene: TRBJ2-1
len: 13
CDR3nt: TGCGCCAGCAGCCAAGAATCCTACAATGAGCAGTTCTTC
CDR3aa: CASSQESYNEQFF

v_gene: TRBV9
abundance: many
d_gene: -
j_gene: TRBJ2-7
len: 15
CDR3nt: TGTGCCAGCAGCCCCCGTGAGGGGCCCTCCTACGAGCAGTACTTC
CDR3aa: CASSPREGPSYEQYF

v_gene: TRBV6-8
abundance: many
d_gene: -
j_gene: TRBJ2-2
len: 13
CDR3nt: TGTGCCAGCCGGGACGATAACACCGGGGAGCTGTTTTTT
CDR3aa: CASRDDNTGELFF

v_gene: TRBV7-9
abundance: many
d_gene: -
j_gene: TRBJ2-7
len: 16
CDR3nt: TGTGCCAGCAGCTTAGATGGCCAGTTAGAGGCCTACGTACAGTACTTC
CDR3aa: CASSLDGQLEAYVQYF

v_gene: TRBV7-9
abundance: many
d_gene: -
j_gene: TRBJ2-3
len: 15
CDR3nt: TGTGCCAGCAGCACCACAGGGACGTACACAGATACGCAGTATTTT
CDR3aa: CASSTTGTYTDTQYF

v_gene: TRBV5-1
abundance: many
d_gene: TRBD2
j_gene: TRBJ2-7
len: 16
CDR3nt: TGCGCCAGCAGCTTGGACGGACTAGCGGGACAGTACGAGCAGTACTTC
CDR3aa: CASSLDGLAGQYEQYF

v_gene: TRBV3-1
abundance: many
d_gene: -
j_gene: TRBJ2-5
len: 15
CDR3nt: TGTGCCAGCAGCCAAGATGGGGGCCTCCAAGAGACCCAGTACTTC
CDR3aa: CASSQDGGLQETQYF

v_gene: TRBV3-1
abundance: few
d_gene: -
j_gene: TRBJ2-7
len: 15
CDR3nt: TGTGCCAGCAGCCAAGGGACGTCTATTATCTACGAGCAGTACTTC
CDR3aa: CASSQGTSIIYEQYF

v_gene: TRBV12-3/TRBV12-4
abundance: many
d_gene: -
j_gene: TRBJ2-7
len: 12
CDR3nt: TGTGCCAGCTCTCGGCCCTCCTACGAGCAGTACTTC
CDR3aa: CASSRPSYEQYF

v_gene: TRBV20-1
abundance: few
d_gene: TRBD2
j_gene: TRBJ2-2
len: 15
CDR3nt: TGCAGTGCTATTTCGACTAGCGGGGGGACCGGGGGGCTGTTTTTT
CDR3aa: CSAISTSGGTGGLFF

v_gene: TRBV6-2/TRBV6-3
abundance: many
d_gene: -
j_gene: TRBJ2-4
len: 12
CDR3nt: TGTGCCAGCAGTTACTCGGCTAACATTCAGTACTTC
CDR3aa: CASSYSANIQYF

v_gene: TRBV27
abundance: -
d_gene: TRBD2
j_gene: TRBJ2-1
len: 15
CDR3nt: TGTGCCAGCAGCGCCGGAACTAGCGTATACAATGAGCAGTTCTTC
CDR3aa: CASSAGTSVYNEQFF

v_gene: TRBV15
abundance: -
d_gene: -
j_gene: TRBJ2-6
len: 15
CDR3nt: TGTGCCACCAGCAGAGAAAACTCTGGGGCCAACGTCCTGACTTTC
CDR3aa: CATSRENSGANVLTF

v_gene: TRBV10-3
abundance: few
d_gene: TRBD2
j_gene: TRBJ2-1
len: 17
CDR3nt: TGTGCCATCAGTGACCCTTTAGCGGGGTCAACGGGGAATGAGCAGTTCTTC
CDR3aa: CAISDPLAGSTGNEQFF

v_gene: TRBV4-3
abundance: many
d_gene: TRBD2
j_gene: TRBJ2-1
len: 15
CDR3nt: TGCGCCAGCAGCCGGGGCGGCGGGAGCTACAATGAGCAGTTCTTC
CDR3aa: CASSRGGGSYNEQFF

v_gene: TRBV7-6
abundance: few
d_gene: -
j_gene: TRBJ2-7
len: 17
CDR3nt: TGTGCCAGCAGCTTGGAAGCTAGCCGCCTAGGGGCCTACGAGCAGTACTTC
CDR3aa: CASSLEASRLGAYEQYF

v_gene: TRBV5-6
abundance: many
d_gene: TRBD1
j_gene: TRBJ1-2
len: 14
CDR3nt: TGTGCCAGCAGCGGGACAGGGGGCATCTATGGCTACACCTTC
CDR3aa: CASSGTGGIYGYTF

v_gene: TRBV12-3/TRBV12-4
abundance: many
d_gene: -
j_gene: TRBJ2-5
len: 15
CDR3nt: TGTGCCAGCAGTCCACTCCCGGGCCCTCGAGAGACCCAGTACTTC
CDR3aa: CASSPLPGPRETQYF

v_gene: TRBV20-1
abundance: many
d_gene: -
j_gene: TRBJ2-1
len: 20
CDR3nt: TGCAGTGCCATTTGGTCCGGCGGGAGCCCCATACCCAGTCCCGAGGGGGGGCAGTTCTTC
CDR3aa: CSAIWSGGSPIPSPEGGQFF

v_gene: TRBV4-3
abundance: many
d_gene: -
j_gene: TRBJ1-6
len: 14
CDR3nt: TGCGCCAGCAGCCAAGAGTTCGAGGGGGGGCCCCTCCACTTT
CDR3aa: CASSQEFEGGPLHF

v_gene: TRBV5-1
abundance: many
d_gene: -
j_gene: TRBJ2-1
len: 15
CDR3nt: TGCGCCAGCAGCTTGACGACAGGTACCTACAATGAGCAGTTCTTC
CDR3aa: CASSLTTGTYNEQFF

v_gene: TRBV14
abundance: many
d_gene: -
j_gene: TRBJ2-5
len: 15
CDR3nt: TGTGCCAGCAGCCAAGACTTCAATCCCAAAGAGACCCAGTACTTC
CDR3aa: CASSQDFNPKETQYF

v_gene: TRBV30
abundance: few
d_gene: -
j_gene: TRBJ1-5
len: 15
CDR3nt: TGTGCCTGGAGTGAGGGGACCCATAGCAATCAGCCCCAGCATTTT
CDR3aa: CAWSEGTHSNQPQHF

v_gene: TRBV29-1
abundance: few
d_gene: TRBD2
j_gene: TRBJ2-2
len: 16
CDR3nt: TGCAGCGTTGAAGACCGAGGGACTAGCTGGACCGGGGAGCTGTTTTTT
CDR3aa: CSVEDRGTSWTGELFF

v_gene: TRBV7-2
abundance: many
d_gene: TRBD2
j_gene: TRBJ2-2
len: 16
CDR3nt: TGTGCCAGCAGCTTATTCCTTAGCGGGGGGCCTTGGGAGCTGTTTTTT
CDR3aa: CASSLFLSGGPWELFF

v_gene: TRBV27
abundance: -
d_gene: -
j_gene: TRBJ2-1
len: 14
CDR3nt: TGTGCCAGCAGTTTAGACGGGGTCTACAATGAGCAGTTCTTC
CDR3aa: CASSLDGVYNEQFF

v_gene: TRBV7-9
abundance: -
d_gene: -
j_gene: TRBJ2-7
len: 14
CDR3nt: TGTGCCAGCAGCTTAGGCCTAGCAACCTACGAGCAGTACTTC
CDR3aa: CASSLGLATYEQYF

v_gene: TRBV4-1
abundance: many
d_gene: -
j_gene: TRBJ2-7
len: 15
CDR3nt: TGCGCCAGCAGCCAAAGTGGGGACCCTTTCTACGAGCAGTACTTC
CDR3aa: CASSQSGDPFYEQYF

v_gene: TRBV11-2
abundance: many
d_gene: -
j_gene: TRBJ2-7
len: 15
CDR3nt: TGTGCCAGCAGCTCCGAACCCCCCCGGGACTACGAGCAGTACTTC
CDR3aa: CASSSEPPRDYEQYF

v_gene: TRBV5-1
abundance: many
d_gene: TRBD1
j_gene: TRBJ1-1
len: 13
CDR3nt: TGCGCCAGTAAACAGGGGGGGTACACTGAAGCTTTCTTT
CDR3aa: CASKQGGYTEAFF

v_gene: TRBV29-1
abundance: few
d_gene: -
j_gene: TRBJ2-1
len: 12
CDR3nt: TGCAGCCCAATCTTTGGGGGTGATGAGCAGTTCTTC
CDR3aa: CSPIFGGDEQFF

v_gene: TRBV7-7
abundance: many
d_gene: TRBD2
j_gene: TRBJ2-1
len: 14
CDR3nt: TGTGCTAGCAGCTTAGCGGGGAACTACAATGAGCAGTTCTTC
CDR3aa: CASSLAGNYNEQFF

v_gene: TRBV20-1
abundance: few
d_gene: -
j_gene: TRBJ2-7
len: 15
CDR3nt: TGCAGTGCTAGAGGCAGGGGGGCTCCCTCCTACGAGCAGTACTTC
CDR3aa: CSARGRGAPSYEQYF

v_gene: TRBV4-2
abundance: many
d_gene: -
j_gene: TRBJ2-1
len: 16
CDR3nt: TGTGCCAGCAGCCAAGACGACCACCCCCGCTACAATGAGCAGTTCTTC
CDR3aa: CASSQDDHPRYNEQFF

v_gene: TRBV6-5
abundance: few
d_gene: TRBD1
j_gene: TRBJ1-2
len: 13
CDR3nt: TGTGCCAGCAGTTACACAGGGGAATCTGGCTACACCTTC
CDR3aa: CASSYTGESGYTF

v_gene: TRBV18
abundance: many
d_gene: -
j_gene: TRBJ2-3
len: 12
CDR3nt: TGTGCCAGCTCACCCTTCGGAGATACGCAGTATTTT
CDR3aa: CASSPFGDTQYF

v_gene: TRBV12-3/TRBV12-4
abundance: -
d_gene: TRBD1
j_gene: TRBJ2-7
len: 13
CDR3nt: TGTGCCAGCAGCAGGGGGACAGATTGGAAGCAGTACTTC
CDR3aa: CASSRGTDWKQYF

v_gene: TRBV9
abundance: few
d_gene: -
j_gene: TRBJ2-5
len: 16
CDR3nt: TGTGCCAGCAGCCCCGGGGGGCCGGGGTACCAAGAGACCCAGTACTTC
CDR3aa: CASSPGGPGYQETQYF

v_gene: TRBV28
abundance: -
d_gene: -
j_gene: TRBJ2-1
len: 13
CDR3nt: TGTGCCAGCAGTTTAACGCTTTACAATGAGCAGTTCTTC
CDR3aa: CASSLTLYNEQFF

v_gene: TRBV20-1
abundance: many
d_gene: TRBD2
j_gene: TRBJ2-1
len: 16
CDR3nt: TGCAGTGCTAACCCCGTGCTAGCGGGAGGAGGCAATGAGCAGTTCTTC
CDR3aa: CSANPVLAGGGNEQFF

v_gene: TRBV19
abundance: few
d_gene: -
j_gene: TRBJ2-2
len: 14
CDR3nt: TGTGCCAGTAGTATGGGACAGAACACCGGGGAGCTGTTTTTT
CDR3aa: CASSMGQNTGELFF

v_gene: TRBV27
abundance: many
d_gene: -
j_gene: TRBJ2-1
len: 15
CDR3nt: TGTGCCAGCAGTCCATCTACCAGCTCCTACAATGAGCAGTTCTTC
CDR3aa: CASSPSTSSYNEQFF

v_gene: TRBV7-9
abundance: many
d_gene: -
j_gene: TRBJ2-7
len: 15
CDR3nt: TGTGCCAGCAGCTTTGACGGTAGGGGGACGCACGAGCAGTACTTC
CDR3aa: CASSFDGRGTHEQYF

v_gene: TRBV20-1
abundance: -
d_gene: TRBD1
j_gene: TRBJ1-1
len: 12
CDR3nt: TGCAGTGCCCACACTCAGACAGGGTCGGCTTTCTTT
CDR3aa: CSAHTQTGSAFF

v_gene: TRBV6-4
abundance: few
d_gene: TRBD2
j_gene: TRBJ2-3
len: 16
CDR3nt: TGTGCCAGCAGGGCGAAGTCAGCGGGAGGCACAGATACGCAGTATTTT
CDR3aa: CASRAKSAGGTDTQYF

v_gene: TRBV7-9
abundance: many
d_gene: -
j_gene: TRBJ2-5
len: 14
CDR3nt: TGTGCCAGCAAACCTGGGGGGCCTCAAGAGACCCAGTACTTC
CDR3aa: CASKPGGPQETQYF

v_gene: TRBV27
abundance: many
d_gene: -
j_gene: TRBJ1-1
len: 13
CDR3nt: TGTGCCAGCAGTTTTTCGAGGGACACTGAAGCTTTCTTT
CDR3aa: CASSFSRDTEAFF

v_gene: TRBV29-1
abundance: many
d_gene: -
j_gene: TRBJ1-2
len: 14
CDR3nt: TGCAGCGTTGAAAACCCGGGTCCGAACTATGGCTACACCTTC
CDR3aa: CSVENPGPNYGYTF